This TCR beta chain was found in a study of T cell repertoires in cytomegalovirus infection. Study in general: HLA-B-restricted CMV epitopes that are well studied were used alongside recently identified HLA-C-restricted ones. Study-wide results and caveats: Dominating the ex vivo response were HLA-C-restricted CMV-specific TCR beta clonotypes.

In its sample, this clonotype was seen once. Its antigen is not known. CDR1 is SGHKS, CDR2 YYEKEE, per germline (reference sequence). CDR3 size: 16 residues. V trimming: 0 bases; J trimming: 5 bases; junction bases outside the gene matches: 6. TCRdb reprocessed the reads via MiXCR and lists one record per CDR3 protein. The table shows about 570,000 distinct CDR3 sequences, with 40% occurring only once. V usage is TRBV5-5 and J usage is TRBJ2-1, with 9 bases lining up with TRBD1. This TCR was recovered from a human donor in good health (CMV status not recorded). Some clones in this sample may be carry-over from other donors' samples. Sequenced here: cultured PBMCs, sampled from culture after CMV antigen stimulation. CDR3 DNA: TGTGCCAGCAGCTTGGCCGCGGACAGGGGCGACAATGAGCAGTTCTTC. This sequence encodes CASSLAADRGDNEQFF.